This TCR beta chain was captured in a study of cytomegalovirus exposure and HLA in healthy donors. PCR involved 60 Vbeta and 13 Jbeta primers. This table comes from immunoSEQ multiplex PCR, and its TCRdb copy is limited to in-frame clones, with some not included. The data contain approximately 110,000 clones, over 80% of them seen just once; the ten biggest clones take up 5.5% to 7%. The trim removed 4 bases at V and 3 bases at J, leaving 4 bases unmatched. The length of the CDR3 is 13 residues. The V gene's germline CDR1 is SGHNT and CDR2 YYREEE (reference sequence). The study, taken as a whole, reports: A reported reduction in N-insertions relative to the roughly 700-donor mean was seen in an Asian-associated ancestry cluster in a later analysis. Based on reports, TCR beta sequences accurately predicted HLA-A and HLA-B alleles for most subjects. The study labeled under 200 TCR beta chains cytomegalovirus-associated.

Concerning this clone: Its antigen is currently unknown.

The genes are TRBV5-4 and TRBJ2-7, with 7 bases fitting TRBD1. Sequencing was done on a sample of PBMCs. The clonotype was recovered from a young man in good health and CMV-seronegative. The CDR3 region is CASSRQGYYEQYF. The CDR3 region has the DNA TGTGCCAGCAGCCGACAGGGATACTACGAGCAGTACTTC.